The rows below give T cell receptor beta chains drawn from one sample of a study of shared clonotypes between healthy human individuals. Profiled with immunoSEQ multiplex PCR; TCRdb holds only in-frame clones, not every one. The table shows 450,000 to 500,000 clones, with roughly 85% occurring only once. The sample comprised PBMCs. The receptors were sampled from a middle-aged woman in good health. Some clones in this sample may be carry-over from other donors' samples. The CDR3 runs from the conserved cysteine through the conserved F or W. The D gene is left open where the match is weak. Part of the rows lack a size; the others show once, few, many or a class for expanded clones.

V gene	clone size	D gene	J gene	CDR3 DNA	CDR3 protein
TRBV7-9	NA	TRBD2	TRBJ2-1	TGTGCCAGCAGCTTAAGTAGCGGGAGAATCAACAATGAGCAGTTCTTC	CASSLSSGRINNEQFF
TRBV7-2	few	TRBD1	TRBJ1-1	TGTGCCAGCAAGGAGGACAGGGGAATTGGGGCTGAAGCTTTCTTT	CASKEDRGIGAEAFF
TRBV7-9	NA	NA	TRBJ2-7	TGTGCCAGCAGCTTAGGGTCCAGCACAAGTCGTAACGAGCAGTACTTC	CASSLGSSTSRNEQYF
TRBV30	NA	TRBD2	TRBJ2-7	TGTGCCTGGAGCGGTGTAGCGGGAATCAACGAGCAGTACTTC	CAWSGVAGINEQYF
TRBV5-1	NA	NA	TRBJ2-7	TGCGCCAGCAGGGCCATACAGGGCCTCTACGAGCAGTACTTC	CASRAIQGLYEQYF
TRBV28	NA	NA	TRBJ2-1	TGTGCCAGCAGTTTTGGCGATCTACGATCCAATGAGCAGTTCTTC	CASSFGDLRSNEQFF
TRBV28	NA	TRBD1	TRBJ2-3	TGTGCCAGCAGCGATCACAGGGGTGCAGATACGCAGTATTTT	CASSDHRGADTQYF
TRBV19	NA	TRBD2	TRBJ2-7	TGTGCCAGTAGTGAAACCGGGACTAGCGGCTACGAGCAGTACTTC	CASSETGTSGYEQYF
TRBV11-3	NA	NA	TRBJ2-3	TGTGCCAGCAGCTTAGGTACCAGCACAGATACGCAGTATTTT	CASSLGTSTDTQYF
TRBV2	NA	TRBD2	TRBJ2-2	TGTGCCAGCAGCGAACCCGCGCAGCGGGAGGGCTGGACCGGGGAGCTGTTTTTT	CASSEPAQREGWTGELFF
TRBV5-6	once	NA	TRBJ2-5	TGTGCCAGCAGCTCCATCCTCGGGAGCTCAGAGACCCAGTACTTC	CASSSILGSSETQYF
TRBV9	NA	NA	TRBJ1-3	TGTGCCAGCAGCGTAAGGGGTTCTGGAAACACCATATATTTT	CASSVRGSGNTIYF
TRBV11-2	NA	NA	TRBJ2-3	TGTGCCAGCAGCTTGGGGACGACGACAGATACGCAGTATTTT	CASSLGTTTDTQYF
TRBV5-1	NA	NA	TRBJ1-1	TGCGCCAGCAGCTTGGCTCGGATGAACACTGAAGCTTTCTTT	CASSLARMNTEAFF
TRBV19	NA	TRBD1	TRBJ1-5	TGTGCCAGTACCCTAGGGGTGACAGGGGGATCGGGCAATCAGCCCCAGCATTTT	CASTLGVTGGSGNQPQHF
TRBV29-1	once	TRBD2	TRBJ2-1	TGCAGCGTTGAAGATCGACACGGGAGGCCGGGTGAGCAGTTCTTC	CSVEDRHGRPGEQFF
TRBV4-1	NA	TRBD2	TRBJ2-2	TGCGCCAGCAGCCATCCTCAGGGACTATCCGGGGAGCTGTTTTTT	CASSHPQGLSGELFF
TRBV28	NA	TRBD1	TRBJ2-5	TGTGCCAGCAGTTTAGGCAGGGGGCCGGAGACCCAGTACTTC	CASSLGRGPETQYF
TRBV5-1	NA	NA	TRBJ1-2	TGCGCCAGCAGCTTGGAGGGATGGGCTAACTATGGCTACACCTTC	CASSLEGWANYGYTF
TRBV5-5	NA	TRBD1	TRBJ1-4	TGTGCCAGCAGCTTGGTTTGGGACAGAACTAATGAAAAACTGTTTTTT	CASSLVWDRTNEKLFF
TRBV27	NA	NA	TRBJ2-7	TGTGCCGGCAGTTTTACCGGGGCTGACGAGCAGTACTTC	CAGSFTGADEQYF
TRBV27	NA	TRBD1	TRBJ1-2	TGTGCCAGCAGTACAAGACAGGGGTATGGCTACACCTTC	CASSTRQGYGYTF
TRBV30	NA	NA	TRBJ1-3	TGCGCCTGCCACCGCGGTTCTGGAAACACCATATGTTTT	CACHRGSGNTICF
TRBV27	NA	NA	TRBJ1-1	TGTGCCAGCAGCCGCGCCGGGACACCCGGGGTTTTTTTTGTTTTTGAAGCTTTCTTT	CASSRAGTPGVFFVFEAFF
TRBV9	NA	TRBD1	TRBJ2-3	TGTGCCAGCAGCGTGGGACAGGGGATCACAGATACGCAGTATTTT	CASSVGQGITDTQYF
TRBV10-3	NA	NA	TRBJ2-7	TGTGCCATCAGCCGGGCGGCGAGCTCCTACGAGCAGTACTTC	CAISRAASSYEQYF
TRBV5-1	NA	NA	TRBJ2-7	TGCGCCAGCAGCTTGCCAGGAAGGTACGAGCAGTACTTC	CASSLPGRYEQYF
TRBV5-4	NA	TRBD2	TRBJ2-5	TGTGCCAGCAGCGCGGGGGGGGACAGACGACAAGAGACCCAGTACTTC	CASSAGGDRRQETQYF
TRBV19	NA	TRBD2	TRBJ2-1	TGTGCCAGTAGTCCCAGACTAGCGGGAGGGCTGGGGCAGTTCTTC	CASSPRLAGGLGQFF
TRBV10-3	NA	NA	TRBJ1-4	TGTGCCATCAGTGAAAGGATGACTGAAAAACTGTTTTTT	CAISERMTEKLFF
TRBV7-9	NA	TRBD2	TRBJ2-2	TGTGCCAGCATGAGACTAGCGGGGTACACCGGGGAGCTGTTTTTT	CASMRLAGYTGELFF
TRBV7-9	medium-sized	TRBD2	TRBJ2-7	TGTGCCAGCAGCTTAGCGGGAGGGCCCACTAGATACGAGCAGTACTTC	CASSLAGGPTRYEQYF
TRBV6-4	NA	NA	TRBJ2-6	TGTGCCAGCAGTATCGGGGTCGGCGGCTCTGGGGCCAACGTCCTGACTTTC	CASSIGVGGSGANVLTF
TRBV18	NA	NA	TRBJ2-5	TGTGCCAGCTCACGGGTGGGAGAGACCCAGTACTTC	CASSRVGETQYF
TRBV29-1	medium-sized	NA	TRBJ1-1	TGCAGCGTTAACGAACAGGGAGTCGGCGAAGCTTTCTTT	CSVNEQGVGEAFF
TRBV10-2	NA	TRBD2	TRBJ2-3	TGCGCCAGCAGTGAGTCTGGGCTAGCGGGGGGTACGCAGTATTTT	CASSESGLAGGTQYF
TRBV5-1	NA	TRBD2	TRBJ2-3	TGCGCCAGCACCCCCGGACTAGCGGAATTCACAGATACGCAGTATTTT	CASTPGLAEFTDTQYF
TRBV12-5	NA	NA	TRBJ1-3	TGTGCTAGTGGTGTTGGAAACACCATATATTTT	CASGVGNTIYF
TRBV5-4	NA	TRBD2	TRBJ2-1	TGTGCCAGCAGCCTCACTAGCGGGAGGCCAACCGGCAATGAGCAGTTCTTC	CASSLTSGRPTGNEQFF
TRBV6-1	NA	NA	TRBJ2-7	TGTGCCAGCAGTGGCACCGGGACTTTCCCCTACGAGCAGTACTTC	CASSGTGTFPYEQYF
TRBV28	NA	NA	TRBJ1-2	TGTGCCAGCAGTCTCCCCCACTATGGCTACACCTTC	CASSLPHYGYTF
TRBV19	NA	TRBD2	TRBJ2-7	TGTGCCAGTAGTATAGATCCCCTAGCGGGAGTACACGAGCAGTACTTC	CASSIDPLAGVHEQYF
TRBV11-3	NA	NA	TRBJ2-3	TGTGCCAGCAGCTTTCGGGGGACCACAGATACGCAGTATTTT	CASSFRGTTDTQYF
TRBV5-6	NA	TRBD1	TRBJ1-2	TGTGCCAGCAGCCCAGGGACAGGGGTTGGCTACACCTTC	CASSPGTGVGYTF
TRBV14	NA	TRBD2	TRBJ2-1	TGTGCCAGCAGCCGAGGACTAGCGAAGTACAATGAGCAGTTCTTC	CASSRGLAKYNEQFF
TRBV6-5	NA	NA	TRBJ2-7	TGTGCCAGCTCCGCAGGGCGGAAGCAGTACTTC	CASSAGRKQYF
TRBV27	NA	TRBD1	TRBJ1-5	TGTGCCAGCAGTCCAAGGACAGGGTCGGGCAATCAGCCCCAGCATTTT	CASSPRTGSGNQPQHF
TRBV11-2	NA	NA	TRBJ1-4	TGTGCCAGCAGCTTAGAAGGAGGGATTGGCCTTGCAACTAATGAAAAACTGTTTTTT	CASSLEGGIGLATNEKLFF
TRBV6-5	NA	NA	TRBJ2-5	TGTGCCAGCAGACCGGACACAGAGACGACCCAGTACTTC	CASRPDTETTQYF
TRBV11-2	NA	NA	TRBJ2-3	TGTGCCAGCAGCCCATCCACACTCGGAGATACGCAGTATTTT	CASSPSTLGDTQYF